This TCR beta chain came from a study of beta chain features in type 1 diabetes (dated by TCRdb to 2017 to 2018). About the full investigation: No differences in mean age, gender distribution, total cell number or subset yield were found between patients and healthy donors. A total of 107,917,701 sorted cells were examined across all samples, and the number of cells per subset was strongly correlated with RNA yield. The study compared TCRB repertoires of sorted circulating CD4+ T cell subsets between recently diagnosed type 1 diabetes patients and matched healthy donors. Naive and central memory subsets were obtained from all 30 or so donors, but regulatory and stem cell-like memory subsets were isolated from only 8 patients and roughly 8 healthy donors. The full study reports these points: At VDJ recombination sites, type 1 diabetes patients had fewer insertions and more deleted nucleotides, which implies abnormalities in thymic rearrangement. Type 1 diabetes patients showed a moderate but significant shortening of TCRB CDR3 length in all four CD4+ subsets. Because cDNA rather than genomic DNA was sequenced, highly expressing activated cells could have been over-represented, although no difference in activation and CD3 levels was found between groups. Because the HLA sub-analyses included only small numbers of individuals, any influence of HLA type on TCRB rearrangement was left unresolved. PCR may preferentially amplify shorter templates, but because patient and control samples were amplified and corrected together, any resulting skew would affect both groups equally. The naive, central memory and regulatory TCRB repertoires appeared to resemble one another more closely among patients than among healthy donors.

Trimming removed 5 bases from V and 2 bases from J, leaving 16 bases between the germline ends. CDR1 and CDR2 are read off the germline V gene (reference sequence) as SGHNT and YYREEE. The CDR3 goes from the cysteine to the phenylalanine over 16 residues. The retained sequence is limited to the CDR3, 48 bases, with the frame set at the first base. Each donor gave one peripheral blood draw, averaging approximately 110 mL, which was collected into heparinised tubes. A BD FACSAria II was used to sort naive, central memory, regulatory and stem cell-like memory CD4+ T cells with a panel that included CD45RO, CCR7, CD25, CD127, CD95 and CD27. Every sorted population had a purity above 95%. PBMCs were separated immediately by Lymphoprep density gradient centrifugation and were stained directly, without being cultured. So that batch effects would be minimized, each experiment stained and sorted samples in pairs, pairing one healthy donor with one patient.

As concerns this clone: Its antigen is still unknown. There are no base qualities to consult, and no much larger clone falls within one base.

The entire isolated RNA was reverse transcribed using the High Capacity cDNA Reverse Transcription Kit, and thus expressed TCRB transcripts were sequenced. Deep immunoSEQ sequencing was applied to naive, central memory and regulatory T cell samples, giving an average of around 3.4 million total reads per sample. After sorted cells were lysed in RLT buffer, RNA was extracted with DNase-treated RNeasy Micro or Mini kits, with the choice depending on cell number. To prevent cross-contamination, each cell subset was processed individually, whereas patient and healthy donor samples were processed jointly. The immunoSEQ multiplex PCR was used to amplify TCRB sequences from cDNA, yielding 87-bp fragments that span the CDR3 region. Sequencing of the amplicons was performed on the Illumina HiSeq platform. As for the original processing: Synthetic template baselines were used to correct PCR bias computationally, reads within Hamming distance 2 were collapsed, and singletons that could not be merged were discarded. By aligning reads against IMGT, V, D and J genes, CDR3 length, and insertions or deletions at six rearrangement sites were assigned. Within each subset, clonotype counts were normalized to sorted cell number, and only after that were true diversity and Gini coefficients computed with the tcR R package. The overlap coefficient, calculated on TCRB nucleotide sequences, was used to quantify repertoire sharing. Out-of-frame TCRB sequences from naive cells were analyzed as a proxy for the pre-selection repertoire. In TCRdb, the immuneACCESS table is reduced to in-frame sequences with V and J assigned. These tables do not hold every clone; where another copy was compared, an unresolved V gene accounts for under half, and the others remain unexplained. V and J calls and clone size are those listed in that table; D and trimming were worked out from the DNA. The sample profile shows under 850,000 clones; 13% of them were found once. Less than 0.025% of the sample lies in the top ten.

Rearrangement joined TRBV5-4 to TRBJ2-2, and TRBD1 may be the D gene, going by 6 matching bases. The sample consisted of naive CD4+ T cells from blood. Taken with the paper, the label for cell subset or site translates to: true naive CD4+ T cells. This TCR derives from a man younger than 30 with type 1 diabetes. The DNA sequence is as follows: TGTGCCAGCAGTCCTTCCGGGACACTAAACACCGGGGAGCTGTTTTTT. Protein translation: CASSPSGTLNTGELFF.